The 5 T cell receptor beta chains given below trace back to one sample, sequenced in a study of cytomegalovirus exposure and HLA in healthy donors. TCRdb keeps only in-frame clones here, not all; method: immunoSEQ multiplex PCR. The sample consists of about 270,000 clones, roughly 85% of them appearing once. The sample comprised PBMCs. The receptors derive from a woman aged 18-35 years in good health and CMV-seronegative.

The chain carries TRBV7-8 and TRBJ1-5; the D is unclear. Germline assignment: CDR1 SGHVS and CDR2 FQNEAQ. Trimming stripped 5 bases from V and 4 bases from J, with 12 bases between. This CDR3 spans 14 amino acids. CDR3 sequence reads: CASSPSGKNQPQHF. CDR3 DNA sequence: TGTGCCAGCAGCCCCTCCGGGAAGAATCAGCCCCAGCATTTT.

The rearrangement joins TRBV30 to TRBJ1-3, with unresolved D. Germline V CDR1 and CDR2: GTSNPN, SVGIG (reference sequence). V was cut by 8 bases and J by 0 bases, with 11 bases left in between. The CDR3 has 13 amino acids. In DNA form, the CDR3 reads TGTGCCGGCCGGGTAGTCTCTGGAAACACCATATATTTT. The encoded protein is CAGRVVSGNTIYF.

The chain employs TRBV18 and TRBJ1-2; tentatively, D is TRBD1 (6 bases). Germline V gene lookup returns CDR1 KGHSH and CDR2 LQKENI. V was trimmed by 4 bases and J by 7 bases, leaving 13 bases between them. The CDR3 is 13 amino acids. The CDR3 here is CASSLTGLGGYTF. The CDR3 nucleotides read TGTGCCAGCTCACTAACAGGGTTAGGTGGCTACACCTTC.

The chain couples TRBV30 to TRBJ2-5; D unclear. The germline gives CDR1 GTSNPN, CDR2 SVGIG (reference sequence). This CDR3 region has 10 residues. V was cut by 7 bases and J by 5 bases, with 8 bases left in between. For the CDR3, the DNA is TGTGCCTTCCTGAGGGAGACCCAGTACTTC. It is translated as CAFLRETQYF.

As for this clone: One junction end does not reproduce the germline sequence, and a read error may be involved. The V call is TRBV27, the J call TRBJ2-7, with D tentatively TRBD2 (5 bases). Germline V gene data show CDR1 as MNHEY and CDR2 as SMNVEV (reference sequence). This CDR3 spans 14 amino acids. CDR3 DNA sequence: TGTGCCAGCAGTTTACGGGGAATCTCCGACGAGCAGTACTTC. This codes for CASSLRGISDEQYF.